This T cell receptor (beta chain) is from a study of molecular identifiers for immune sequencing clone quantification. Whole-study findings and limits: Clones above 20 RNA copies contained over 98% of effector molecules and under 1% of naive molecules. Detectable among about a million naive cells, according to reports, was Jurkat TCR RNA spiked in from one cell.

Previously described methods with listed TCR primers produced the bulk TCR libraries. MiXCR was run by TCRdb on the PCR reads, yielding one entry per CDR3 protein. This table holds approximately 680,000 distinct CDR3 sequences, over 25% found once. Details on this clonotype: Its target is unknown.

The sequenced sample was naive CD8+ T cells from blood, with Jurkat cell RNA spiked in. Specified subset: FACS-sorted CD8+CD4-CCR7+CD45RA+ naive T cells. This receptor was obtained from a human donor in good health. Some libraries in this study had Jurkat cell RNA spiked in.

The CDR3 is CASKSGQGSSYEQYF. CDR3 sequence (DNA): TGTGCCAGCAAGTCGGGACAGGGAAGCTCCTACGAGCAGTACTTC. J is TRBJ2-7 and V is TRBV6-1; 9 bases align to TRBD1. The CDR3 has 15 amino acids. Trimming cost V 7 bases and J 0 bases; bases outside gene matches: 7. CDR1 and CDR2 (germline): MNHNS, SASEGT.